These 19 T cell receptor beta chains were sequenced from one sample in a study of CD8+CD57+ T cells in acquired aplastic anemia. It was genomic DNA that served as the template for profiling TCR beta VDJ and CDR3. Each CDR3 protein gets one entry after TCRdb re-called the reads with MiXCR. The table lists around 180,000 distinct CDR3 sequences, 48% of them singletons. Patients sequenced had flow cytometry evidence of CD8+CD57+ cell expansion. The source material was sorted CD4+, CD8+, or CD8+CD57+ T cells (not recorded which) from PBMCs. Source of these receptors: a human donor with aplastic anemia.

Only a few counts were recorded for this clonotype. The genes are TRBV6-1 and TRBJ1-2, with a tentative D call TRBD1 (5 bases). V lost 7 bases and J lost 1, with 16 bases in between. The germline V gene has CDR1 MNHNS and CDR2 SASEGT. This CDR3 is 15 amino acids long. DNA of the CDR3: TGTGCCAGCACCCTCCGGGGGGGAGGTAACTATGGCTACACCTTC. Residues: CASTLRGGGNYGYTF.

This clonotype was seen once. In DNA form, the CDR3 reads TGTGCCAGCAGCCAAAGACAGGGGTCATATCAGCCCCAGCATTTT. Its translation: CASSQRQGSYQPQHF. J is TRBJ1-5 and V is TRBV7-8; 8 nucleotides agree with TRBD1. Germline V lookup: CDR1 SGHVS, CDR2 FQNEAQ. The CDR3 has 15 residues. V shed 5 bases and J 5 bases; nucleotides not matched to a gene: 8.

This clonotype came up many times. The chain combines TRBV11-1 with TRBJ1-1; TRBD1 might be the D (6 bases). The ends were cut back, 5 bases at V and 0 bases at J, with 22 bases in the middle. The CDR3 runs to 18 residues. From germline, CDR1 is SGHAT and CDR2 FQDESV (reference sequence). CDR3 region: CASSAQRGAKAMNTEAFF. Written as DNA, the CDR3 is TGTGCCAGCAGCGCGCAGCGGGGGGCGAAAGCCATGAACACTGAAGCTTTCTTT. Filled out from reference TRBV11-1 and TRBJ1-1, the complete variable domain reads EAEVAQSPRYKITEKSQAVAFWCDPISGHATLYWYRQILGQGPELLVQFQDESVVDDSQLPKDRFSAERLKGVDSTLKIQPAELGDSAMYLCASSAQRGAKAMNTEAFFGQGTRLTVV.

The chain employs TRBV7-6 and TRBJ2-7; TRBD2 matches at 13 bases. The CDR3 totals 15 residues. The germline V gene has CDR1 SGHVS and CDR2 FNYEAQ. V shed 5 bases and J 3 bases; nucleotides not matched to a gene: 4. The CDR3 region is CASSRGLAGSYEQYF. CDR3 sequence (DNA): TGTGCCAGCAGCAGGGGACTAGCGGGGAGCTACGAGCAGTACTTC.

About this clonotype itself: This may arise from a read error, as a much more abundant clone is one base away. The chain combines TRBV6-5 with TRBJ1-1, with D tentatively TRBD1 (6 bases). The V end lost 2 bases, the J end lost 6 bases, and 16 bases lay between the germline ends. CDR1 is MNHEY and CDR2 is SVGAGI in the germline V gene. CDR3 length equals 15 residues. CDR3 sequence reads: CASSYPQGRRAEAFF. DNA for the CDR3: TGTGCCAGCAGTTACCCACAGGGTAGAAGAGCTGAAGCTTTCTTT.

At least ten counts were recorded for this clonotype. J is TRBJ2-5 and V is TRBV12-3 or TRBV12-4; 7 nucleotides agree with TRBD2. This CDR3 is 15 amino acids long. The ends lost 3 bases at V and 4 bases at J; junction bases unmatched: 8. The CDR3 DNA sequence: TGTGCCAGCAGTTTCCCGGGGGGAACGGGAGAGACCCAGTACTTC. This gives the protein CASSFPGGTGETQYF.

The J gene is TRBJ2-3, the V gene TRBV12-3 or TRBV12-4, with D hard to call. The CDR3 totals 15 residues. Deletions cut 2 bases from V and 1 base from J, with 10 bases between. The CDR3 spells CASSLNSDGTDTQYF. The DNA for the CDR3 is TGTGCCAGCAGTTTAAACTCGGATGGCACAGATACGCAGTATTTT.

This clonotype has at least ten counts. This CDR3 is CASSPTGTSTDTQYF. The CDR3 DNA sequence: TGTGCCAGCAGTCCAACTGGGACTAGCACAGATACGCAGTATTTT. J is TRBJ2-3 and V is TRBV6-1, with a possible D match to TRBD2 (6 bases). Germline V gives CDR1 MNHNS, CDR2 SASEGT. V was cut by 5 bases and J by 0 bases, with 12 bases left in between. CDR3 length: 15 residues.

The chain links TRBV29-1 to TRBJ2-7, with D maybe TRBD2 (7 bases). CDR1 SQVTM and CDR2 ANQGSEA come from the germline V gene. The CDR3 is made up of 11 amino acids. The V end was cut by 5 bases, the J end by 3 bases, with 8 bases between. The CDR3 DNA is TGCAGCGTTAGGGGGGGCTACGAGCAGTACTTC. It is translated as CSVRGGYEQYF.

This clonotype was counted many times. The chain joins TRBV5-1 to TRBJ2-3; 7 bases are a match to TRBD1. Germline assignment: CDR1 SGHRS and CDR2 YFSETQ. The CDR3 loop spans 12 amino acids. J gave up 3 bases and V 7 bases, and 2 bases lay outside the gene matches. The CDR3 spells CASLGQTDTQYF. In nucleotides, the CDR3 is TGCGCCAGCTTGGGACAGACAGATACGCAGTATTTT. Using reference TRBV5-1 and TRBJ2-3 for the parts outside the CDR3, the full variable domain is KAGVTQTPRYLIKTRGQQVTLSCSPISGHRSVSWYQQTPGQGLQFLFEYFSETQRNKGNFPGRFSGRQFSNSRSEMNVSTLELGDSALYLCASLGQTDTQYFGPGTRLTVL.

This rearrangement joins TRBV5-5 to TRBJ2-7; the D gene is possibly TRBD1 (6 bases). Germline CDR1 SGHKS, CDR2 YYEKEE (reference sequence). Trimming pared 4 bases from V and 4 bases from J, leaving 12 bases between. This CDR3 spans 13 amino acids. The CDR3 nucleotides read TGTGCCAGCAGCGAGGGACATTATTACGAGCAGTACTTC. As protein: CASSEGHYYEQYF. Variable domain in full (rest from reference TRBV5-5 and TRBJ2-7): DAGVTQSPTHLIKTRGQQVTLRCSPISGHKSVSWYQQVLGQGPQFIFQYYEKEERGRGNFPDRFSARQFPNYSSELNVNALLLGDSALYLCASSEGHYYEQYFGPGTRLTVT.

This chain connects TRBV4-2 to TRBJ1-3, with 7 bases identical to TRBD1. Germline CDR1 LGHNA, CDR2 YNFKEQ. The CDR3 runs 18 residues. Trimming took 5 bases from V and 0 from J; bases not matched to a gene: 13. CDR3 bases: TGTGCCAGCAGCGCGCATATCGGGACAGTCTTCTCTGGAAACACCATATATTTT. Protein: CASSAHIGTVFSGNTIYF.

The rearrangement uses TRBV11-2 and TRBJ2-7; 7 nucleotides agree with TRBD1. CDR1 and CDR2 (germline): SGHAT, FQNNGV. The CDR3 sequence is 11 residues long. V dropped 6 bases and J dropped 6; count of bases not matched to a gene: 2. The CDR3 reads CASRTGPEQYF. In DNA form, the CDR3 reads TGTGCCAGCAGGACAGGGCCCGAGCAGTACTTC.

This clonotype was seen many times. The DNA for the CDR3 is TGTGCCTTGACAGGGCTCAACTATGGCTACACCTTC. It is translated as CALTGLNYGYTF. The chain recombines TRBV30 with TRBJ1-2; 7 bases are a match to TRBD1. Germline trimming cut 7 bases from V and 2 bases from J; bases unmatched to any gene: 4. The CDR3 loop spans 12 amino acids. CDR1 is GTSNPN and CDR2 is SVGIG in the germline V gene (reference sequence).

The chain links TRBV5-4 to TRBJ1-1; 8 bases line up with TRBD1. CDR1 is SGHNT and CDR2 is YYREEE in the germline V gene (reference sequence). This CDR3 comprises 14 residues. V shed 6 bases and J 1 base; nucleotides not matched to a gene: 5. In nucleotides, the CDR3 is TGTGCCAGCACGCGGACAGGGACGAACACTGAAGCTTTCTTT. Amino acids: CASTRTGTNTEAFF.

Regarding this clonotype: Being one base from a much bigger clone, this may be a read error. The V gene is TRBV4-3, the J gene TRBJ1-2; 8 bases match TRBD1. Germline-derived CDR1 and CDR2 are LGHNA and YSLEER. V shed 1 base, J shed 4 bases, and the junction held 8 bases outside the gene matches. The CDR3 has 16 residues. CDR3: CASSQARTGLSYGYTF. The CDR3 DNA follows: TGCGCCAGCAGCCAAGCTAGGACAGGGCTAAGCTATGGCTACACCTTC.

This clonotype was seen a handful of times. With a much larger clone just one base away, this may be a read error. This chain connects TRBV10-3 to TRBJ2-5; TRBD2 might be the D (7 bases). The V end was cut by 10 bases, the J end by 5 bases, with 23 bases between. CDR3 length equals 15 residues. The V gene's germline CDR1 is ENHRY and CDR2 SYGVKD. The CDR3 reads CATGEGGGPQETQYF. The CDR3 DNA sequence: TGTGCCACCGGAGAAGGGGGAGGGCCGCAGGAGACCCAGTACTTC.

This clonotype was seen repeatedly, ten times or more. This chain links TRBV9 with TRBJ2-2, with 8 positions matching TRBD1. This CDR3 is built from 16 residues. Unmatched junction bases numbered 5, after V lost 4 bases and J lost 0 bases. In germline, CDR1 is SGDLS, CDR2 YYNGEE. The chain's CDR3 is CASSPRTGTNTGELFF. CDR3 bases: TGTGCCAGCAGCCCACGGACAGGGACGAACACCGGGGAGCTGTTTTTT.

The CDR3 loop reads CASSARGVVGVPYEQYF. In nucleotides, the CDR3 is TGCGCCAGCAGTGCTAGAGGGGTGGTAGGGGTACCCTACGAGCAGTACTTC. V usage is TRBV10-2 and J usage is TRBJ2-7, with D possibly called TRBD1 or TRBD2 (5 bases each). With 4 bases removed from V and 2 bases from J, the gap between germline ends came to 21 bases. The CDR3 runs 17 residues. In germline, CDR1 is WSHSY, CDR2 SAAADI.